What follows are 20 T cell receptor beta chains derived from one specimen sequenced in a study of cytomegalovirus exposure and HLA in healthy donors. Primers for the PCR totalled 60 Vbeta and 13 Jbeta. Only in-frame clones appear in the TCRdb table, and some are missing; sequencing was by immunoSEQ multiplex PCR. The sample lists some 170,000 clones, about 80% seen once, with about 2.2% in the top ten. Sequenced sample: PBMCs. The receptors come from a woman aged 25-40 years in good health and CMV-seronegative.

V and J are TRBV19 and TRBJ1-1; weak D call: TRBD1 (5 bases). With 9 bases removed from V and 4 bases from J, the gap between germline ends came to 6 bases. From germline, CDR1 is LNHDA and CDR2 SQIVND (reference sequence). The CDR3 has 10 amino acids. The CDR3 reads CASGGTEAFF. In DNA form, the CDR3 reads TGTGCCAGCGGGGGCACTGAAGCTTTCTTT.

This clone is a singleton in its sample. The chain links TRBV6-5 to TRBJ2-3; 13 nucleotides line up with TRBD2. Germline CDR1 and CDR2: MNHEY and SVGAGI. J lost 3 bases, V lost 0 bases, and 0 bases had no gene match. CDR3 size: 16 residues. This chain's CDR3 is CASSYSTSGGTDTQYF. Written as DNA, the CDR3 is TGTGCCAGCAGTTACTCGACTAGCGGGGGGACAGATACGCAGTATTTT.

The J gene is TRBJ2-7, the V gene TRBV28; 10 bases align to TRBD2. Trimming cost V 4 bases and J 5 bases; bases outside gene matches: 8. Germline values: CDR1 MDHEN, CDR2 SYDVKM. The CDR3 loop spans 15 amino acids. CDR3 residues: CASSSVAGGWDEQYF. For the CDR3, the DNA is TGTGCCAGCAGTTCGGTAGCGGGAGGTTGGGACGAGCAGTACTTC.

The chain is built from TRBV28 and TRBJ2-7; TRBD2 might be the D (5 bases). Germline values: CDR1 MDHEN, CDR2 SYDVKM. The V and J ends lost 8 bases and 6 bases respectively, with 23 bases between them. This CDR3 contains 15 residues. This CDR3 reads CASSLSMLPAGEQYF. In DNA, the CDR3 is TGTGCCAGCTCTTTGAGTATGCTCCCCGCGGGCGAGCAGTACTTC.

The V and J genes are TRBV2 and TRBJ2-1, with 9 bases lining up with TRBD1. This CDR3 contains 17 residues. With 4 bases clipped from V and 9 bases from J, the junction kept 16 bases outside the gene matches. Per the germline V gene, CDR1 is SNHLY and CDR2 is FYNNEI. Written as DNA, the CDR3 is TGTGCCAGCAGTGGCTTACAGGGGGCAGGGGGGTCTAGTGAGCAGTTCTTC. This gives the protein CASSGLQGAGGSSEQFF.

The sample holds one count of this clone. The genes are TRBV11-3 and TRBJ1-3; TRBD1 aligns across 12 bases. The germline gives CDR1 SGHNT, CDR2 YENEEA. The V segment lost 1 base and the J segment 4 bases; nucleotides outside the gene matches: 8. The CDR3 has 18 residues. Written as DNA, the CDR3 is TGTGCCAGCAGCTTAGGCCCGGGACAGGGGGCCTTAGGAAACACCATATATTTT. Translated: CASSLGPGQGALGNTIYF.

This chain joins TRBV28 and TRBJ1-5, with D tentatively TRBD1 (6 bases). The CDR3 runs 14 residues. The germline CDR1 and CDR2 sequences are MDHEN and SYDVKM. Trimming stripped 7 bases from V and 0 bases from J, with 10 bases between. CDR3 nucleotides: TGTGCCAGCATTATAGGGGGTAGCAATCAGCCCCAGCATTTT. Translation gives CASIIGGSNQPQHF.

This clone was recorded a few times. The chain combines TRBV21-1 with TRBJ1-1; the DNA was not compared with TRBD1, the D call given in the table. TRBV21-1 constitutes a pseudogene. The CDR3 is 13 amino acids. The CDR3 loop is CASSKRQGAEAFF. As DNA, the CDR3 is TGTGCCAGCAGCAAGAGACAGGGGGCTGAAGCTTTCTTT.

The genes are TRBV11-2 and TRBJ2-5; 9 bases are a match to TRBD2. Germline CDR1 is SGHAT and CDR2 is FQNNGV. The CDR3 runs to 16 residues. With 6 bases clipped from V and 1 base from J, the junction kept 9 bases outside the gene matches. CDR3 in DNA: TGTGCCAGCAGTCTAATGGCGGGGGGGCTCCAAGAGACCCAGTACTTC. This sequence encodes CASSLMAGGLQETQYF.

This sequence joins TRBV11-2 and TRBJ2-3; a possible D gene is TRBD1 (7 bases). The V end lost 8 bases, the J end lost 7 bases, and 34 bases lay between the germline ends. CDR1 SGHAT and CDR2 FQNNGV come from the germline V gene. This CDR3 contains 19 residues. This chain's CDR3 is CASGLPRGRQGLIIYTQYF. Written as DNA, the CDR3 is TGTGCCAGCGGACTACCCCGGGGACGACAGGGTCTGATCATTTATACGCAGTATTTT.

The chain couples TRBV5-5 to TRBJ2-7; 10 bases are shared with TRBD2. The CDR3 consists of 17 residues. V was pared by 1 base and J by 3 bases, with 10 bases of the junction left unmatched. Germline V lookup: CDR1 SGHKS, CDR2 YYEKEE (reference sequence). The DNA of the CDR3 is TGTGCCAGCAGCTTGTATTTTTTGACTAGCGGGTTCTACGAGCAGTACTTC. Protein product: CASSLYFLTSGFYEQYF.

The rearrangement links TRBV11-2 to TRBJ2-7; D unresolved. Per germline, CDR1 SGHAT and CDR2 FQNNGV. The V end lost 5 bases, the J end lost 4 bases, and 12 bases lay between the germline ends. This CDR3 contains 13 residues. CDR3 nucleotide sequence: TGTGCCAGCAGCCCTAATCCCGGGTACGAGCAGTACTTC. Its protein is CASSPNPGYEQYF. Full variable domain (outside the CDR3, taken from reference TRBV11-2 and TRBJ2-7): EAGVAQSPRYKIIEKRQSVAFWCNPISGHATLYWYQQILGQGPKLLIQFQNNGVVDDSQLPKDRFSAERLKGVDSTLKIQPAKLEDSAVYLCASSPNPGYEQYFGPGTRLTVT.

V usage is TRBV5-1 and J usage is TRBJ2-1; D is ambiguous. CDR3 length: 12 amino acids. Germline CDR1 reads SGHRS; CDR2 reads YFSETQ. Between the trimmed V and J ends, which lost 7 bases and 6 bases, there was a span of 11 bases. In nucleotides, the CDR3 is TGCGCCAGCCGACTCGGTGGCAATGAGCAGTTCTTC. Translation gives CASRLGGNEQFF.

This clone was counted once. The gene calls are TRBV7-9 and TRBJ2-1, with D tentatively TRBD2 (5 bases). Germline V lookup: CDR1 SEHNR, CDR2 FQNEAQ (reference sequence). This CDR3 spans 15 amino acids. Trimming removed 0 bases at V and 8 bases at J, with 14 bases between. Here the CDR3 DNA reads TGTGCCAGCAGCTTAGCGGGAGTTCTAGGGCATGAGCAGTTCTTC. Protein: CASSLAGVLGHEQFF. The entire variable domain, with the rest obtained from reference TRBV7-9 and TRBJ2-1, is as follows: DTGVSQNPRHKITKRGQNVTFRCDPISEHNRLYWYRQTLGQGPEFLTYFQNEAQLEKSRLLSDRFSAERPKGSFSTLEIQRTEQGDSAMYLCASSLAGVLGHEQFFGPGTRLTVL.

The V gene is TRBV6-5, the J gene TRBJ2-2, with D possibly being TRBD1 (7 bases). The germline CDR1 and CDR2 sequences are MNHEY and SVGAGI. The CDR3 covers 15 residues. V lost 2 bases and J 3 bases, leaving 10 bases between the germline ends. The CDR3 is CASSYDRDYTGELFF. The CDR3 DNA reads TGTGCCAGCAGTTACGACAGGGACTACACCGGGGAGCTGTTTTTT.

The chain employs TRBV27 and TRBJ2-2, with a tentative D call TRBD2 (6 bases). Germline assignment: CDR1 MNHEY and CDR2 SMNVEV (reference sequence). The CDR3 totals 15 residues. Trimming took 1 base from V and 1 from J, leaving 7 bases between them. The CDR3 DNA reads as TGTGCCAGCAGTTTATTGGGAGGGAACACCGGGGAGCTGTTTTTT. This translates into CASSLLGGNTGELFF.

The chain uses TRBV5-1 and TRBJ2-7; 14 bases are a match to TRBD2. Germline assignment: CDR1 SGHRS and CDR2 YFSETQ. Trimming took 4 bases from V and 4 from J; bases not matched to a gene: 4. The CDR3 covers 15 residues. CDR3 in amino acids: CASSKGTSGSYEQYF. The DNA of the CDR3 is TGCGCCAGCAGCAAGGGGACTAGCGGGAGTTACGAGCAGTACTTC.

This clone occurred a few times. CDR3 residues: CSVRQGARYEQYF. DNA of the CDR3: TGCAGCGTTCGACAGGGGGCTCGCTACGAGCAGTACTTC. This chain joins TRBV29-1 and TRBJ2-7, with 10 positions matching TRBD1. The length of the CDR3 is 13 residues. Germline V gives CDR1 SQVTM, CDR2 ANQGSEA. V shed 5 bases and J 3 bases; nucleotides not matched to a gene: 4.

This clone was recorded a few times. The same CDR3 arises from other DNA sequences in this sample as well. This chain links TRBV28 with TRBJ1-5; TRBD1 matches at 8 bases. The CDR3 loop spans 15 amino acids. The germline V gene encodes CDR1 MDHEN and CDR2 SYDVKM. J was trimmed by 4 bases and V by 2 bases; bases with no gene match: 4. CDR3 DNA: TGTGCCAGCAGTTTAGGACAGGGCGGGAATCAGCCCCAGCATTTT. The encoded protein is CASSLGQGGNQPQHF.

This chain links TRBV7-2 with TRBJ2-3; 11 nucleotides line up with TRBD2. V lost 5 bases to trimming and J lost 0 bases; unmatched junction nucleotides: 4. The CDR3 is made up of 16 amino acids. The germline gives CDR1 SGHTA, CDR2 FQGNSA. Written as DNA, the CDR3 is TGTGCCAGCAGCACCACTAGCGGGGGCAGCACAGATACGCAGTATTTT. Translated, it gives CASSTTSGGSTDTQYF.